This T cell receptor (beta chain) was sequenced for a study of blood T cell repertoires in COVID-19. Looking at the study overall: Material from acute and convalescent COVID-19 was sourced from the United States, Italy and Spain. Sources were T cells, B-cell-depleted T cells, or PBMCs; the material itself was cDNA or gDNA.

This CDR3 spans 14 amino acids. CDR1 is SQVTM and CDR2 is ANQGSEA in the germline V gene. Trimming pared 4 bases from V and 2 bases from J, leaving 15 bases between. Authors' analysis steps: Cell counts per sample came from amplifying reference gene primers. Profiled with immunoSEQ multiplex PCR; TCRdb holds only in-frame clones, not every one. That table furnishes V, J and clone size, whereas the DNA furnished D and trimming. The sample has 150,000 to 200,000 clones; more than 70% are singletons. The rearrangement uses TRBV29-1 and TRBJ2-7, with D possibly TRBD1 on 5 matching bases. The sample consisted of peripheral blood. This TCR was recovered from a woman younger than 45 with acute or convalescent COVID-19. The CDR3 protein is CSVAAGNAPYEQYF. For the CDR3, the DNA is TGCAGCGTTGCGGCAGGGAATGCACCCTACGAGCAGTACTTC.